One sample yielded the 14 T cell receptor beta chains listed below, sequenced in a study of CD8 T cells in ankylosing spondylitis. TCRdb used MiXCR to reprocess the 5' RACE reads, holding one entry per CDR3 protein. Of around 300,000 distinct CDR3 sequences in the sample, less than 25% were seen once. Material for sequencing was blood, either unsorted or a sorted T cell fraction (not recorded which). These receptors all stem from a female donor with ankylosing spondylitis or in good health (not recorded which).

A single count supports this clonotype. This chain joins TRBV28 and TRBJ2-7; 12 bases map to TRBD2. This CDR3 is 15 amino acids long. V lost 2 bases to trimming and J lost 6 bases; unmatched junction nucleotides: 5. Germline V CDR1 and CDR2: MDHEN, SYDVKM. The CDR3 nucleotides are TGTGCCAGCAGTTTACCCGCACTAGCGGGAGGCGAGCAGTACTTC. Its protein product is CASSLPALAGGEQYF.

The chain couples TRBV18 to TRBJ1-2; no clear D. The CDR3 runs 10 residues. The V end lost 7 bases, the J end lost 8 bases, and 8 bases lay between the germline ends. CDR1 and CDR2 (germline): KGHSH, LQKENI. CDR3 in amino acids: CASYPTGYTF. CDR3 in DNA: TGTGCCAGCTATCCAACGGGCTACACCTTC.

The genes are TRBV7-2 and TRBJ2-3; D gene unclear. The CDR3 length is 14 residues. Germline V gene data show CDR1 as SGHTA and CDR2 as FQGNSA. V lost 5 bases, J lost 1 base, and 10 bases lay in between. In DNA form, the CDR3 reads TGTGCCAGCAGCGCGAAGGGCCGCACAGATACGCAGTATTTT. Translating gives CASSAKGRTDTQYF.

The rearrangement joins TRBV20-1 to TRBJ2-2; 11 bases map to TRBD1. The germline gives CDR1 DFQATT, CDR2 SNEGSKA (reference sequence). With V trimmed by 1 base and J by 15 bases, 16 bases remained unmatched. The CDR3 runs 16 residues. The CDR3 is CSARGTGGLNTGEMFF. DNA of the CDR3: TGCAGTGCTAGAGGGACAGGGGGCTTAAACACCGGGGAAATGTTTTTT.

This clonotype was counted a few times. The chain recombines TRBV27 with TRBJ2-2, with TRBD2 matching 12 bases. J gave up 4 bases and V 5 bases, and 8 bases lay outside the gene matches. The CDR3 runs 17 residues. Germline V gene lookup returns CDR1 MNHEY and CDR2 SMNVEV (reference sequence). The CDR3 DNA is TGTGCCAGCAGTCTCCGGACTAGCGGGATATCCACCGGGGAGCTGTTTTTT. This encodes CASSLRTSGISTGELFF.

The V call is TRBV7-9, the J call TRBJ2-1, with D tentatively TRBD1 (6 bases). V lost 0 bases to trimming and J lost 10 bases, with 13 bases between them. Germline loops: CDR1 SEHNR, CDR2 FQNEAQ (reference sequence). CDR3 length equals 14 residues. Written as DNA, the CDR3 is TGTGCCAGCAGCTTAGCGTCCAGGGGTGAGGAGCAGTTCTTC. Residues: CASSLASRGEEQFF.

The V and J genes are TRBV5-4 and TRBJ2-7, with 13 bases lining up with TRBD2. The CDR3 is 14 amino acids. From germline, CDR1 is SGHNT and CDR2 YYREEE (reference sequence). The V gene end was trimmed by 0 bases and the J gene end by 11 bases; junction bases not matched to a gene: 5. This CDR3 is CASSLAGLAGMEYF. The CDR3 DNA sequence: TGTGCCAGCAGCTTGGCGGGACTAGCGGGAATGGAGTACTTC.

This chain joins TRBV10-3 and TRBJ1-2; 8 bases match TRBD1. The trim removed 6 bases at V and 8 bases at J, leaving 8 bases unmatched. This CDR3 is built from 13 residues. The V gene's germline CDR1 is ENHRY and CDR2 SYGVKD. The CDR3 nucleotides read TGTGCCATCAGCTCGGACAGGGAAGGCGGCTACACCTTC. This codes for CAISSDREGGYTF.

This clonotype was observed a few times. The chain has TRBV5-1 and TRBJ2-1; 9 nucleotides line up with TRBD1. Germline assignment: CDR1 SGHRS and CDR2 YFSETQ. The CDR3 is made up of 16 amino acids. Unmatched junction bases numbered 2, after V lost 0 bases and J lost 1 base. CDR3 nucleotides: TGCGCCAGCAGCTTGGGGGACAGGGTTTCCTACAATGAGCAGTTCTTC. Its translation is CASSLGDRVSYNEQFF.

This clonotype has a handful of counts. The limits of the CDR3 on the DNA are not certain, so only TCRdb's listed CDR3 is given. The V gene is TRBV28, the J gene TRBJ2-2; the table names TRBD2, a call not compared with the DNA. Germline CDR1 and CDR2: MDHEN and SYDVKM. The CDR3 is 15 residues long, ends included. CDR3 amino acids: CASSSSTPFVGELFF.

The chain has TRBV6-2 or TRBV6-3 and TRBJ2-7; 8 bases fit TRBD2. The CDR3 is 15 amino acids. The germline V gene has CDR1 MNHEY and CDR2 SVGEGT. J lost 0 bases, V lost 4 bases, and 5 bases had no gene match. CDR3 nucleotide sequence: TGTGCCAGCAGTTCGGCGGGGGGAAGCTCCTACGAGCAGTACTTC. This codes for CASSSAGGSSYEQYF.

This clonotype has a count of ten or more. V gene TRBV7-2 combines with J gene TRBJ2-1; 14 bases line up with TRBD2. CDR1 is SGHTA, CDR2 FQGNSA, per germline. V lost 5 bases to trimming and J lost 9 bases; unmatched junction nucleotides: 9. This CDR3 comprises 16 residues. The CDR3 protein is CASSQTGLAGGPEQFF. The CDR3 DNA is TGTGCCAGCAGCCAAACCGGACTAGCGGGAGGACCTGAGCAGTTCTTC.

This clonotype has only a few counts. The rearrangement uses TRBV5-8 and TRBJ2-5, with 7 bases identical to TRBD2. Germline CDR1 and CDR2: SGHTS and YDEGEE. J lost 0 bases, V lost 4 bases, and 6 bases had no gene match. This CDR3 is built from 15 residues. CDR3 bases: TGTGCCAGCAGCCCCGGACTAGACCACCAAGAGACCCAGTACTTC. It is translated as CASSPGLDHQETQYF.

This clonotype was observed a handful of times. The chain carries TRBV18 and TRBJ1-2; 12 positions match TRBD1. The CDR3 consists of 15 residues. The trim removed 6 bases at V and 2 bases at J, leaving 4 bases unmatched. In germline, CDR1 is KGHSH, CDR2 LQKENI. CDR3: CASSPGTGGNYGYTF. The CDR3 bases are TGTGCCAGCTCCCCTGGGACAGGGGGCAACTATGGCTACACCTTC.